This T cell receptor (beta chain) was retrieved from a study of Ad26.COV2.S vaccination and SARS-CoV-2 variants. Across the whole study: The authors gave Ad26.COV2.S intramuscularly, either once or twice 56 days apart.

Points from the study as a whole: Once vaccination had occurred, spike-specific CD8+ and CD4+ T cell responses reportedly showed substantial breadth.

V shed 4 bases and J 8 bases; nucleotides not matched to a gene: 6. This CDR3 has 13 amino acids. This clone has just one count. The antigen remains unidentified. Noted treatment: around 19 received Ad26.COV2.S at low or high dose, single or two shots; a few received placebo; per-sample allocation not given. Collection of samples fell on day 63 after the first vaccine or placebo injection. The assay was immunoSEQ multiplex PCR, and TCRdb's table has in-frame clones only and misses some. The data contain some 640,000 clones, approximately 88% of them singletons. The input for sequencing was peripheral blood, taken in a trial of Ad26.COV2.S vaccine versus placebo. The receptor was derived from a person aged 18-65 years who received the Ad26.COV2.S COVID-19 vaccine or a placebo. The V call is TRBV12-3 or TRBV12-4, the J call TRBJ1-2; 8 bases fit TRBD1. The CDR3: CASSYGQGRGYTF. CDR3 coding DNA: TGTGCCAGCAGTTACGGACAGGGAAGGGGCTACACCTTC.